This T cell receptor (beta chain) originates from a study of blood T cell repertoires in COVID-19. Study context: The cDNA or gDNA used as material had been derived from T cells, B-cell-depleted T cells, or PBMCs.

Adults between about 18 and 95 years of age took part from approximately 24 US areas. The count of this clone is one. This table comes from immunoSEQ multiplex PCR, and its TCRdb copy is limited to in-frame clones, with some not included. The data contain fewer than 250,000 clones, approximately 90% of them singletons. The source material was PBMCs or T cells enriched from blood (not recorded which). This TCR came from a woman under 40 with acute COVID-19.

Here the CDR3 reads CASSITRGSNEKLFF. DNA for the CDR3: TGTGCCAGTAGTATAACCAGGGGATCTAATGAAAAACTGTTTTTT. The chain couples TRBV19 to TRBJ1-4; D is possibly TRBD1 (6 bases). The CDR3 runs 15 residues. V lost 2 bases and J 3 bases, leaving 10 bases between the germline ends. Per germline, CDR1 LNHDA and CDR2 SQIVND (reference sequence).